These T cell receptor beta chains were read from a single sample in a study of T cell clones after liver transplantation. The table came from immunoSEQ multiplex PCR; TCRdb's copy has only in-frame clones and leaves some out. This table holds 65,000 to 95,000 clones, about 80% found once. The sequences come from CD4+ T cells from blood, collected before liver transplant. Receptor source: a human donor who received a liver transplant. Each CDR3 is given without its conserved first and last residue. Each record gives: J gene, V gene, CDR3 protein.

J gene: TRBJ1-2; V gene: TRBV28; CDR3 protein: ASSLSGATGYT
J gene: TRBJ1-1; V gene: TRBV7-3; CDR3 protein: ASSLSQNTEAF
J gene: TRBJ1-1; V gene: TRBV18; CDR3 protein: ASSWGGTEAF
J gene: TRBJ2-7; V gene: TRBV14; CDR3 protein: ASSQPGLGRAYEQY
J gene: TRBJ2-7; V gene: TRBV5-1; CDR3 protein: ASSQGGGFSYEQY
J gene: TRBJ1-2; V gene: TRBV11-2; CDR3 protein: ASSPQAGLLRGGGYT
J gene: TRBJ2-7; V gene: TRBV6-5; CDR3 protein: ASRITGGYEQY
J gene: TRBJ1-3; V gene: TRBV6-1; CDR3 protein: ASFVGPGNTIY
J gene: TRBJ1-3; V gene: TRBV9; CDR3 protein: ASSVDQGRTIY
J gene: TRBJ1-5; V gene: TRBV28; CDR3 protein: ASSPYGTATNQPQH
J gene: TRBJ2-3; V gene: TRBV28; CDR3 protein: ASSFRREAGADTQY
J gene: TRBJ2-4; V gene: TRBV18; CDR3 protein: ASSPPGPQAKNIQY
J gene: TRBJ1-1; V gene: TRBV7-2; CDR3 protein: ASSLIREAF
J gene: TRBJ2-5; V gene: TRBV19; CDR3 protein: ASSINQETQY
J gene: TRBJ2-3; V gene: TRBV5-1; CDR3 protein: ASSFESFTDTQY
J gene: TRBJ2-7; V gene: TRBV28; CDR3 protein: ASRSGGSTGRYGDEQY